Following are 4 T cell receptor beta chains from one sample sequenced in a study of T-cell memory formation after mild COVID-19 (TCRdb year 2021). The library was produced with 5' RACE. The instrument was an Illumina NovaSeq 6000. TCRdb reprocessed the public reads (quality trimming at Q25 with fastp, clone calling with MiXCR) and kept in-frame beta chains. Under each unique CDR3 protein, matching rows form one entry showing the most common genes and DNA. This sample comprises about 350,000 distinct CDR3 sequences, under 25% of them detected only once. The top ten hold about 21% of the sample. The sample was PBMCs or a T cell subset sorted from them (not recorded which). The receptor source for this set is a man aged 18 to 35 who had mild COVID-19 (a few samples of this study predate the infection). The sample titles of this study are shuffled in the database, so cell type and time point are left out; the donor was told from shared clones.

This clonotype has only one observation. This sequence joins TRBV10-3 and TRBJ1-6; the D gene is possibly TRBD1 (6 bases). CDR1 ENHRY and CDR2 SYGVKD come from the germline V gene. CDR3 length: 14 amino acids. With 6 bases removed from V and 7 bases from J, the gap between germline ends came to 13 bases. Here the CDR3 DNA reads TGTGCCATCAGCCGGGACGGGACAAATTCACCCCTCCACTTT. It is translated as CAISRDGTNSPLHF.

This clonotype was observed many times. J is TRBJ2-1 and V is TRBV7-9; D gene ambiguous. CDR3 length equals 15 residues. Germline assignment: CDR1 SEHNR and CDR2 FQNEAQ (reference sequence). Between the trimmed V and J ends, which lost 2 bases and 0 bases, there was a span of 8 bases. The CDR3 region is CASSLMASSYNEQFF. The CDR3, as DNA: TGTGCCAGCAGCTTAATGGCCAGCTCCTACAATGAGCAGTTCTTC.

CDR3: CSATGTGRETQYF. CDR3 in DNA: TGCAGTGCCACCGGGACAGGGCGAGAGACCCAGTACTTC. The chain recombines TRBV20-1 with TRBJ2-5; 9 bases align to TRBD1. V lost 6 bases to trimming and J lost 4 bases; unmatched junction nucleotides: 6. CDR3 length: 13 amino acids. Looked up from germline, CDR1 is DFQATT and CDR2 is SNEGSKA (reference sequence).

The rearrangement uses TRBV6-5 and TRBJ2-1, with TRBD1 identical over 9 bases. Trimming took 5 bases from V and 5 from J; bases not matched to a gene: 4. Germline-derived CDR1 and CDR2 are MNHEY and SVGAGI. The CDR3 runs 14 residues. In nucleotides, the CDR3 is TGTGCCAGCAGTGGGGACAGGGTGAACAATGAGCAGTTCTTC. The encoded protein is CASSGDRVNNEQFF.